Below, 24 T cell receptor beta chains from the same sample are listed, as sequenced in a study of T cell responses to AZD1222 COVID-19 vaccine. The table came from immunoSEQ multiplex PCR; TCRdb's copy has only in-frame clones and leaves some out. The sample has 120,000 to 150,000 clones, about 90% seen once; the top ten hold approximately 6%. The specimen comprised peripheral blood, sampled on day 0 of AZD1222 vaccination. The receptor source for this set is an adult in good health.

The CDR3 here is CASSQDHGNTEAFF. DNA of the CDR3: TGCGCCAGCAGCCAAGATCACGGGAACACTGAAGCTTTCTTT. The V and J genes are TRBV4-3 and TRBJ1-1, with no clear D. There are 14 residues in the CDR3. Germline V gene sequence: CDR1 LGHNA, CDR2 YSLEER. Trimming shortened V by 0 bases and J by 1 base, and 6 bases separated the two germline ends.

The chain employs TRBV7-9 and TRBJ1-1, with D tentatively TRBD1 (5 bases). Deletions cut 2 bases from V and 3 bases from J, with 10 bases between. This CDR3 has 14 amino acids. Germline lookup yields CDR1 SEHNR and CDR2 FQNEAQ (reference sequence). For the CDR3, the DNA is TGTGCCAGCAGCTTATATATGGGGGACACTGAAGCTTTCTTT. Amino acids: CASSLYMGDTEAFF. The full variable domain, in which reference TRBV7-9 and TRBJ1-1 provide the parts outside the CDR3, is DTGVSQNPRHKITKRGQNVTFRCDPISEHNRLYWYRQTLGQGPEFLTYFQNEAQLEKSRLLSDRFSAERPKGSFSTLEIQRTEQGDSAMYLCASSLYMGDTEAFFGQGTRLTVV.

The chain is built from TRBV9 and TRBJ2-1; D is unclear. The CDR3 sequence is 13 residues long. The V end lost 3 bases, the J end lost 4 bases, and 8 bases lay between the germline ends. CDR1 and CDR2 (germline): SGDLS, YYNGEE. The CDR3 DNA sequence: TGTGCCAGCAGCGGAACTCTTTACAATGAGCAGTTCTTC. Translated, it gives CASSGTLYNEQFF. Full variable domain (rest looked up from reference TRBV9 and TRBJ2-1): DSGVTQTPKHLITATGQRVTLRCSPRSGDLSVYWYQQSLDQGLQFLIQYYNGEERAKGNILERFSAQQFPDLHSELNLSSLELGDSALYFCASSGTLYNEQFFGPGTRLTVL.

The chain joins TRBV3-1 (or the pseudogene TRBV3-2) to TRBJ1-4, with D perhaps matching TRBD1 (6 bases). V lost 1 base to trimming and J lost 3 bases, with 6 bases between them. CDR3 length: 14 residues. Germline V gene sequence: CDR1 LGHDT, CDR2 YNNKEL (reference sequence). CDR3 residues: CASSQGGPNEKLFF. The CDR3 DNA follows: TGTGCCAGCAGCCAAGGGGGGCCTAATGAAAAACTGTTTTTT.

This chain uses TRBV10-3 with TRBJ1-3; D is unresolved. CDR3 length equals 16 residues. Germline CDR1 ENHRY, CDR2 SYGVKD. Trimming pared 0 bases from V and 9 bases from J, leaving 18 bases between. CDR3 region: CAISESLRSRSGTIYF. The CDR3 DNA is TGTGCCATCAGTGAGTCCTTAAGGTCCAGATCGGGCACCATATATTTT.

The J gene is TRBJ1-3, the V gene TRBV10-3, with D uncertain. This CDR3 region has 14 residues. Germline V CDR1 and CDR2: ENHRY, SYGVKD. The V end was cut by 5 bases, the J end by 3 bases, with 11 bases between. In DNA, the CDR3 is TGTGCCATCAGTCCCGAGTCGTTTGGAAACACCATATATTTT. Residues: CAISPESFGNTIYF.

This clone was observed a single time. V is TRBV30 and J is TRBJ2-7; a weak D match, TRBD1 (6 bases). This CDR3 contains 13 residues. Germline values: CDR1 GTSNPN, CDR2 SVGIG (reference sequence). V was pared by 5 bases and J by 0 bases, with 11 bases between. CDR3 region: CAWGGTRSYEQYF. As DNA, the CDR3 is TGTGCCTGGGGGGGCACACGCTCCTACGAGCAGTACTTC.

The chain recombines TRBV2 with TRBJ1-5; D gene ambiguous. Trimming cost V 5 bases and J 0 bases, with 14 bases left between them. CDR3 length equals 16 residues. Germline CDR1 is SNHLY and CDR2 is FYNNEI. CDR3 amino acids: CASSTPADYSNQPQHF. As DNA, the CDR3 is TGTGCCAGCAGTACGCCGGCGGACTATAGCAATCAGCCCCAGCATTTT.

This clone was seen only a few times. The gene calls are TRBV19 and TRBJ2-7, with D perhaps TRBD1 or TRBD2 (6 bases each). Germline assignment: CDR1 LNHDA and CDR2 SQIVND (reference sequence). The CDR3 has 13 residues. Deletions cut 2 bases from V and 5 bases from J, with 10 bases between. The CDR3 DNA sequence: TGTGCCAGTAGTATAATGGGGGGCGACGAGCAGTACTTC. It yields the protein CASSIMGGDEQYF.

The rearrangement joins TRBV7-3 to TRBJ2-5; D remains ambiguous. The V and J ends lost 11 bases and 7 bases respectively, with 8 bases between them. The CDR3 runs 9 residues. Germline CDR1 reads SGHTA; CDR2 reads FQGTGA. DNA for the CDR3: TGTGCCGAAGGTCGGACCCAGTACTTC. Encoded protein: CAEGRTQYF.

CDR3 coding DNA: TGTGCCTGGAATGATGGGCCCCCAGGCGATGGCTACACCTTC. Translating gives CAWNDGPPGDGYTF. This rearrangement joins TRBV30 to TRBJ1-2; unclear D gene. The CDR3 contains 14 residues. Germline V CDR1 and CDR2: GTSNPN, SVGIG (reference sequence). V lost 4 bases and J 6 bases, leaving 18 bases between the germline ends.

V gene TRBV27 combines with J gene TRBJ2-5; D may be TRBD1 or TRBD2 (5 bases each). This CDR3 has 15 amino acids. Germline V lookup: CDR1 MNHEY, CDR2 SMNVEV (reference sequence). The V end lost 4 bases, the J end lost 4 bases, and 16 bases lay between the germline ends. The CDR3 here is CASSWGTGGGETQYF. The CDR3 nucleotides are TGTGCCAGCAGTTGGGGAACAGGAGGAGGAGAGACCCAGTACTTC.

This chain connects TRBV18 to TRBJ2-2, with a possible D match to TRBD1 (5 bases). CDR1 and CDR2 from the germline V gene are KGHSH and LQKENI. Deletions cut 0 bases from V and 9 bases from J, with 11 bases between. This CDR3 contains 14 residues. The DNA for the CDR3 is TGTGCCAGCTCACCACCGCAGGGTGATTGGGAGCTGTTTTTT. This sequence encodes CASSPPQGDWELFF.

This sequence joins TRBV10-3 and TRBJ1-5, with D uncertain. The germline V and J ends were trimmed by 0 bases and 7 bases, with 13 bases remaining between them. The CDR3 sequence is 15 residues long. From germline, CDR1 is ENHRY and CDR2 SYGVKD. For the CDR3, the DNA is TGTGCCATCAGTGAGTCCTGGAAAAAATGGCAGCCCCAGCATTTT. As protein: CAISESWKKWQPQHF.

This sequence joins TRBV20-1 and TRBJ1-3; 7 nucleotides line up with TRBD1. Trimming at V came to 3 bases and at J to 2 bases, leaving 13 bases not matched to a gene. This CDR3 contains 17 residues. CDR1 DFQATT and CDR2 SNEGSKA come from the germline V gene (reference sequence). The CDR3, as DNA: TGCAGTGCTAGTGACATCCGACAGGGCCTGGCTGGAAACACCATATATTTT. Translated: CSASDIRQGLAGNTIYF.

The chain has TRBV5-1 and TRBJ1-6, with D possibly TRBD1 on 6 matching bases. Germline V gives CDR1 SGHRS, CDR2 YFSETQ. The CDR3 covers 14 residues. Trimming shortened V by 1 base and J by 9 bases, and 11 bases separated the two germline ends. CDR3 region: CASSLRDIGSPLHF. As DNA, the CDR3 is TGCGCCAGCAGCTTGAGGGACATTGGTTCACCCCTCCACTTT.

Here the CDR3 DNA reads TGCAGCGTTGGGAGGGGTTTGGATCAGCCCCAGCATTTT. It specifies CSVGRGLDQPQHF. This chain links TRBV29-1 with TRBJ1-5; D possibly corresponds to TRBD1 (5 bases). The CDR3 is 13 residues long. CDR1 and CDR2 from the germline V gene are SQVTM and ANQGSEA. V was pared by 4 bases and J by 5 bases, with 12 bases between.

This chain connects TRBV7-9 to TRBJ2-7, with a tentative D call TRBD2 (5 bases). Germline loops: CDR1 SEHNR, CDR2 FQNEAQ (reference sequence). The CDR3 runs to 16 residues. V lost 5 bases to trimming and J lost 0 bases, with 17 bases between them. CDR3 in amino acids: CASSLDLGGSSYEQYF. The DNA for the CDR3 is TGTGCCAGCAGCCTCGACCTCGGTGGGAGCTCCTACGAGCAGTACTTC.

J is TRBJ2-1 and V is TRBV20-1; 8 bases map to TRBD2. J gave up 4 bases and V 3 bases, and 17 bases lay outside the gene matches. Germline loops: CDR1 DFQATT, CDR2 SNEGSKA (reference sequence). This CDR3 contains 18 residues. This CDR3 reads CSASNSLAGSTGYNEQFF. For the CDR3, the DNA is TGCAGTGCTAGTAATTCGCTAGCGGGCTCAACGGGATACAATGAGCAGTTCTTC.

This chain joins TRBV19 and TRBJ1-3; possibly TRBD1 for D (5 bases). The CDR3 runs 15 residues. The germline CDR1 and CDR2 sequences are LNHDA and SQIVND (reference sequence). V gave up 3 bases and J gave up 2 bases, with 11 bases separating them. This CDR3 reads CASSIPRGTGNTIYF. As DNA, the CDR3 is TGTGCCAGTAGTATCCCTCGGGGGACTGGAAACACCATATATTTT.

The V call is TRBV7-8, the J call TRBJ1-1; D is perhaps TRBD1 (5 bases). Germline CDR1 and CDR2: SGHVS and FQNEAQ. The ends were cut back, 5 bases at V and 0 bases at J, with 13 bases in the middle. The CDR3 spans 15 residues. The CDR3 DNA sequence: TGTGCCAGCAGCACCCAGGGAATTATGAACACTGAAGCTTTCTTT. Translated: CASSTQGIMNTEAFF.

V and J are TRBV4-3 and TRBJ1-4; possible D gene TRBD1, 5 bases. The CDR3 has 15 amino acids. V lost 4 bases and J lost 8, with 17 bases in between. Looked up from germline, CDR1 is LGHNA and CDR2 is YSLEER. The chain's CDR3 is CASSRSEGADEKLFF. For the CDR3, the DNA is TGCGCCAGCAGCCGATCCGAAGGGGCGGACGAAAAACTGTTTTTT.

This clone was seen more than once but under ten times. The chain couples TRBV4-3 to TRBJ2-3, with D perhaps TRBD1 (5 bases). Germline lookup yields CDR1 LGHNA and CDR2 YSLEER. Trimming stripped 0 bases from V and 1 base from J, with 11 bases between. This CDR3 region has 16 residues. The CDR3 here is CASSQDSGARTDTQYF. The CDR3 coding sequence is TGCGCCAGCAGCCAAGATAGTGGGGCCCGCACAGATACGCAGTATTTT.

This chain links TRBV18 with TRBJ2-3; D uncertain. The germline gives CDR1 KGHSH, CDR2 LQKENI. Trimming pared 3 bases from V and 7 bases from J, leaving 5 bases between. The CDR3 loop spans 11 amino acids. The CDR3 spells CASSPSYTQYF. As DNA, the CDR3 is TGTGCCAGCTCACCCTCATATACGCAGTATTTT.